This T cell receptor beta chain was captured by sequencing in a study of early T cells in non-severe SARS-CoV-2 infection. In this sample, this clonotype turned up a few times. TCRdb redid the calling of the 5' RACE reads with MiXCR, one entry per CDR3 protein. The table records about 63,000 distinct CDR3 sequences, approximately 13% of them present only once. With V trimmed by 6 bases and J by 4 bases, 11 bases remained unmatched. Per the germline V gene, CDR1 is SQVTM and CDR2 is ANQGSEA. This CDR3 is 14 amino acids long. The sequence derives from an adult who was a healthcare worker with PCR-confirmed SARS-CoV-2 infection or an uninfected control (not recorded which). The sample consisted of whole blood. The chain has TRBV29-1 and TRBJ1-2; TRBD1 matches 7 bases. The CDR3 spells CSVADRAHGYGYTF. Written as DNA, the CDR3 is TGCAGCGTAGCCGACAGGGCTCACGGCTATGGCTACACCTTC.